A single sample gave rise to the 17 T cell receptor beta chains below, sequenced in a study of T cells of healthy individuals. TCRdb reprocessed the 5' RACE reads via MiXCR and lists one record per CDR3 protein. The sample yields some 85,000 distinct CDR3 sequences, around 5.1% seen once. These receptors were obtained from a female donor in good health.

This clonotype showed up many times. CDR3 DNA: TGTGCCAGCAGTTCAGGGGCCTCACCCCTCCACTTT. It specifies CASSSGASPLHF. V usage is TRBV5-5 and J usage is TRBJ1-6; D possibly corresponds to TRBD1 (6 bases). The CDR3 is 12 residues long. V was clipped by 5 bases and J by 10 bases, with 10 bases between them. Germline V lookup: CDR1 SGHKS, CDR2 YYEKEE (reference sequence). The whole variable domain, filled in from reference TRBV5-5 and TRBJ1-6, reads DAGVTQSPTHLIKTRGQQVTLRCSPISGHKSVSWYQQVLGQGPQFIFQYYEKEERGRGNFPDRFSARQFPNYSSELNVNALLLGDSALYLCASSSGASPLHFGNGTRLTVT.

This clonotype was detected only once. In DNA, the CDR3 is TGTGCCAGCAGATCGAGAACAGATACGCAGTATTTT. Its protein is CASRSRTDTQYF. The chain recombines TRBV13 with TRBJ2-3, with D uncertain. The CDR3 runs to 12 residues. The V end was cut by 6 bases, the J end by 3 bases, with 7 bases between. CDR1 PRHDT and CDR2 FYEKMQ come from the germline V gene (reference sequence).

This clonotype showed up many times. The rearrangement joins TRBV7-2 to TRBJ2-3; no clear D. CDR1 is SGHTA and CDR2 is FQGNSA in the germline V gene. V lost 4 bases and J 2 bases, leaving 7 bases between the germline ends. The CDR3 runs 13 residues. The CDR3 DNA reads as TGTGCCAGCAGCTCTAGGAACACAGATACGCAGTATTTT. This gives the protein CASSSRNTDTQYF.

There are a few counts of this clonotype. J is TRBJ2-3 and V is TRBV7-6, with 14 bases that match TRBD2. This CDR3 is built from 18 residues. Germline CDR1 is SGHVS and CDR2 is FNYEAQ. V was pared by 1 base and J by 3 bases, with 6 bases of the junction left unmatched. DNA for the CDR3: TGTGCCAGCAGCTTAGGCTCCGGACTAGCGGGAGGTACAGATACGCAGTATTTT. Its protein is CASSLGSGLAGGTDTQYF.

There are many counts of this clonotype. This rearrangement joins TRBV20-1 to TRBJ2-7; tentatively, D is TRBD2 (7 bases). V lost 5 bases to trimming and J lost 3 bases, with 20 bases between them. CDR3 length: 15 amino acids. The germline V gene encodes CDR1 DFQATT and CDR2 SNEGSKA (reference sequence). The CDR3 bases are TGCAGTGCTCGTCTCGATGGGAGGGGGAACTACGAGCAGTACTTC. The encoded protein is CSARLDGRGNYEQYF.

This clonotype was found a few times. The chain joins TRBV7-9 to TRBJ2-6, with 11 bases aligning to TRBD2. V shed 3 bases and J 1 base; nucleotides not matched to a gene: 2. Germline V gives CDR1 SEHNR, CDR2 FQNEAQ (reference sequence). There are 17 residues in the CDR3. The CDR3 DNA reads as TGTGCCAGCAGCTTGACTAGCGGGATGTCTGGGGCCAACGTCCTGACTTTC. It is translated as CASSLTSGMSGANVLTF.

The sample holds many counts of this clonotype. The chain links TRBV6-5 to TRBJ2-1; 7 bases agree with TRBD1. Trimming at V came to 5 bases and at J to 9 bases, leaving 13 bases not matched to a gene. The CDR3 consists of 15 residues. CDR1 MNHEY and CDR2 SVGAGI come from the germline V gene. The CDR3 loop reads CASSPSRGHHGEQFF. The CDR3 DNA follows: TGTGCCAGCAGTCCAAGTAGGGGGCACCATGGTGAGCAGTTCTTC.

The chain joins TRBV7-8 to TRBJ1-1; 8 bases fit TRBD1. Germline lookup yields CDR1 SGHVS and CDR2 FQNEAQ. Germline trimming cut 3 bases from V and 4 bases from J; bases unmatched to any gene: 7. This CDR3 is built from 15 residues. This CDR3 is CASSLTGDPSTEAFF. The DNA for the CDR3 is TGTGCCAGCAGCTTGACAGGGGACCCGAGCACTGAAGCTTTCTTT.

The table lists this clonotype with many counts. The chain uses TRBV7-2 and TRBJ2-3, with D perhaps matching TRBD1 or TRBD2 (6 bases each). Germline loops: CDR1 SGHTA, CDR2 FQGNSA. Trimming removed 5 bases at V and 2 bases at J, with 14 bases between. This CDR3 has 15 amino acids. The CDR3 nucleotides are TGTGCCAGCAGCCTAACGGGGGCACTCACAGATACGCAGTATTTT. This gives the protein CASSLTGALTDTQYF.

The table lists this clonotype with a few counts. This chain connects TRBV19 to TRBJ1-3, with D hard to call. The V gene lost 6 bases and the J gene lost 2 bases, with 8 bases spanning the gap. This CDR3 is 13 amino acids long. Germline V gene data show CDR1 as LNHDA and CDR2 as SQIVND (reference sequence). DNA for the CDR3: TGTGCCAGTAGCCCTGGAGCTGGAAACACCATATATTTT. Translating it yields CASSPGAGNTIYF. Drawing the rest from reference TRBV19 and TRBJ1-3, the complete variable domain is DGGITQSPKYLFRKEGQNVTLSCEQNLNHDAMYWYRQDPGQGLRLIYYSQIVNDFQKGDIAEGYSVSREKKESFPLTVTSAQKNPTAFYLCASSPGAGNTIYFGEGSWLTVV.

This clonotype has at least ten counts. The V gene is TRBV4-1, the J gene TRBJ1-4; 7 positions agree with TRBD1. V shed 4 bases and J 8 bases; nucleotides not matched to a gene: 7. This CDR3 has 14 residues. In germline, CDR1 is MGHRA, CDR2 YSYEKL. CDR3 coding DNA: TGCGCCAGCAGCCCTGGTGTAGGGGGCGAAAAACTGTTTTTT. Protein product: CASSPGVGGEKLFF.

This chain joins TRBV12-3 or TRBV12-4 and TRBJ1-2; TRBD1 is a possible D gene (6 bases). V lost 4 bases to trimming and J lost 4 bases, with 16 bases between them. This CDR3 is 15 amino acids long. Here the CDR3 DNA reads TGTGCCAGCAGTTACCTCTCGGGACACATCTATGGCTACACCTTC. It translates to CASSYLSGHIYGYTF.

This clonotype came up many times. The chain couples TRBV12-3 or TRBV12-4 to TRBJ2-7; the match to TRBD1 covers 7 bases. The CDR3 has 16 amino acids. The trim removed 6 bases at V and 4 bases at J, leaving 15 bases unmatched. CDR3 nucleotides: TGTGCCAGCAGCGACTCGACGACGACAGGGAAGTACGAGCAGTACTTC. This codes for CASSDSTTTGKYEQYF.

Comment on this clonotype: One base away lies a much larger clone, so this may be a sequencing read error. The genes are TRBV7-9 and TRBJ2-1, with D uncertain. CDR1 and CDR2 from the germline V gene are SEHNR and FQNEAQ (reference sequence). The CDR3 loop spans 17 amino acids. The CDR3 sequence: CVSSQRVLSALYNEQFF. CDR3 nucleotides: TGTGTCAGCAGCCAACGGGTCTTGAGTGCTCTCTACAATGAGCAGTTCTTC.

The rearrangement uses TRBV7-2 and TRBJ2-2; TRBD1 is a possible D gene (5 bases). V lost 3 bases to trimming and J lost 2 bases, with 7 bases between them. CDR1 SGHTA and CDR2 FQGNSA come from the germline V gene. This CDR3 has 14 residues. The DNA of the CDR3 is TGTGCCAGCAGCTTTGGGGCCAACACCGGGGAGCTGTTTTTT. It translates to CASSFGANTGELFF.

This clonotype occurred many times. The CDR3 here is CASSAPPGLNTEAFF. CDR3 in DNA: TGCGCCAGCAGCGCCCCGCCAGGCTTGAACACTGAAGCTTTCTTT. This sequence joins TRBV5-1 and TRBJ1-1; D unresolved. Germline V lookup: CDR1 SGHRS, CDR2 YFSETQ. Trimming removed 4 bases at V and 0 bases at J, with 13 bases between. CDR3 length equals 15 residues.

The rearrangement uses TRBV30 and TRBJ2-1; 9 nucleotides match TRBD2. V was clipped by 2 bases and J by 4 bases; unmatched bases: 6. The germline V gene encodes CDR1 GTSNPN and CDR2 SVGIG (reference sequence). CDR3 length equals 15 residues. The CDR3 bases are TGTGCCTGGAGTAGGGGCGGGGGGGGTTACAATGAGCAGTTCTTC. Residues: CAWSRGGGGYNEQFF.